These 28 T cell receptor beta chains were all obtained from the same sample, sequenced in a study of glioma-infiltrating T cells. The iRepertoire nested amplicon-rescue multiplex PCR amplified TCR alpha and beta CDR3s from RNA. MiXCR, applied by TCRdb to the multiplex PCR reads, yields one record per CDR3 protein. The sample includes more than 110,000 distinct CDR3 sequences, about two fifths of them seen just once. The sequenced sample was glioma tissue, nonneoplastic brain tissue, or PBMCs (not recorded which). These receptor sequences come from a human donor with low-grade glioma or glioblastoma, undergoing nonglioma brain surgery, or in good health (not recorded which).

This clonotype was observed a handful of times. The chain joins TRBV27 to TRBJ2-7; no firm D call. Trimming removed 5 bases at V and 6 bases at J, with 23 bases between. Germline V gene lookup returns CDR1 MNHEY and CDR2 SMNVEV (reference sequence). This CDR3 is built from 16 residues. CDR3 DNA sequence: TGTGCCAGCAGTCCCGATCAAGGTTTACGGGTGGGCGAGCAGTACTTC. It encodes CASSPDQGLRVGEQYF.

The chain combines TRBV20-1 with TRBJ1-3, with 8 bases fitting TRBD1. CDR3 length: 17 amino acids. CDR1 and CDR2 (germline): DFQATT, SNEGSKA (reference sequence). The trim removed 5 bases at V and 1 base at J, leaving 13 bases unmatched. CDR3 DNA sequence: TGCAGTGCTGAGCTTAAGTTAGGACAGGGATCTGGAAACACCATATATTTT. It encodes CSAELKLGQGSGNTIYF.

This chain connects TRBV18 to TRBJ1-4; weak D call: TRBD1 (6 bases). Germline CDR1 reads KGHSH; CDR2 reads LQKENI. V dropped 6 bases and J dropped 3 bases, with 11 bases sitting between them. The CDR3 runs to 14 residues. This CDR3 reads CASSATGSNEKLFF. The DNA for the CDR3 is TGTGCCAGCTCGGCGACAGGCTCTAATGAAAAACTGTTTTTT.

The rearrangement uses TRBV6-1 and TRBJ2-1; 7 bases are a match to TRBD2. The V segment lost 6 bases and the J segment 0 bases; nucleotides outside the gene matches: 5. Germline CDR1 reads MNHNS; CDR2 reads SASEGT. CDR3 length: 15 residues. CDR3 nucleotide sequence: TGTGCCAGCAGAAAAGCGGGGCACTCCTACAATGAGCAGTTCTTC. Its translation is CASRKAGHSYNEQFF.

This chain links TRBV20-1 with TRBJ2-7; the D gene is possibly TRBD1 (6 bases). The CDR3 sequence is 12 residues long. From germline, CDR1 is DFQATT and CDR2 SNEGSKA (reference sequence). V was cut by 6 bases and J by 6 bases, with 15 bases left in between. The CDR3 here is CSADEQGGEQYF. CDR3 bases: TGCAGTGCGGACGAACAAGGGGGCGAGCAGTACTTC.

The genes are TRBV11-2 and TRBJ2-1; 7 bases line up with TRBD2. Germline V CDR1 and CDR2: SGHAT, FQNNGV. The CDR3 has 14 residues. V shed 6 bases and J 3 bases; nucleotides not matched to a gene: 5. The CDR3 here is CASSESGNYNEQFF. For the CDR3, the DNA is TGTGCCAGCAGTGAGAGCGGGAACTACAATGAGCAGTTCTTC.

V and J are TRBV2 and TRBJ2-1; D gene uncertain. With 5 bases removed from V and 9 bases from J, the gap between germline ends came to 11 bases. The CDR3 totals 12 residues. CDR1 and CDR2 (germline): SNHLY, FYNNEI. CDR3 loop: CASSYGPTEQFF. For the CDR3, the DNA is TGTGCCAGCAGTTACGGGCCAACTGAGCAGTTCTTC.

This clonotype was picked up a small number of times. This sequence joins TRBV7-2 and TRBJ2-3, with no clear D. V was cut by 5 bases and J by 2 bases, with 11 bases left in between. The germline V gene encodes CDR1 SGHTA and CDR2 FQGNSA. The CDR3 covers 14 residues. CDR3 nucleotides: TGTGCCAGCAGCCCCCGGCAGGCCACAGATACGCAGTATTTT. It yields the protein CASSPRQATDTQYF.

The chain employs TRBV7-2 and TRBJ2-3; D is ambiguous. This CDR3 region has 14 residues. With 1 base removed from V and 5 bases from J, the gap between germline ends came to 10 bases. Germline CDR1 and CDR2: SGHTA and FQGNSA. In DNA, the CDR3 is TGTGCCAGCAGCTTAGGGACCTTCAAAGATACGCAGTATTTT. As protein: CASSLGTFKDTQYF. Filled out from reference TRBV7-2 and TRBJ2-3, the complete variable domain reads GAGVSQSPSNKVTEKGKDVELRCDPISGHTALYWYRQSLGQGLEFLIYFQGNSAPDKSGLPSDRFSAERTGGSVSTLTIQRTQQEDSAVYLCASSLGTFKDTQYFGPGTRLTVL.

Here the CDR3 reads CSASVRAEYNQPQHF. The CDR3 DNA sequence: TGCAGTGCTAGCGTCAGGGCCGAATACAATCAGCCCCAGCATTTT. The chain carries TRBV20-1 and TRBJ1-5; tentative D call: TRBD1 (5 bases). The CDR3 extends over 15 amino acids. The V end was cut by 3 bases, the J end by 3 bases, with 15 bases between. CDR1 is DFQATT, CDR2 SNEGSKA, per germline (reference sequence).

A few counts support this clonotype. The rearrangement links TRBV20-1 to TRBJ1-4; maybe TRBD1 (5 bases). The V gene lost 6 bases and the J gene lost 3 bases, with 14 bases spanning the gap. The CDR3 sequence is 14 residues long. The germline gives CDR1 DFQATT, CDR2 SNEGSKA (reference sequence). The chain's CDR3 is CSAPRGGSNEKLFF. CDR3 nucleotides: TGCAGTGCACCGAGGGGAGGTTCTAATGAAAAACTGTTTTTT.

The V gene is TRBV11-2, the J gene TRBJ2-3, with TRBD2 identical over 7 bases. Germline loops: CDR1 SGHAT, CDR2 FQNNGV. This CDR3 has 14 residues. Germline trimming cut 5 bases from V and 1 base from J; bases unmatched to any gene: 3. For the CDR3, the DNA is TGTGCCAGCAGCGCTAGCGGACGCACAGATACGCAGTATTTT. Protein product: CASSASGRTDTQYF.

The chain is built from TRBV12-3 or TRBV12-4 and TRBJ1-2; D possibly corresponds to TRBD1 (5 bases). CDR3 size: 15 residues. The germline V and J ends were trimmed by 4 bases and 4 bases, with 16 bases remaining between them. The CDR3, as DNA: TGTGCCAGCAGTTCCCAATCCCCAGGGACCTATGGCTACACCTTC. Amino acid sequence: CASSSQSPGTYGYTF.

On this clonotype: One end of the junction is discordant with germline, which a read error may explain. The chain combines TRBV27 with TRBJ2-1; 8 bases agree with TRBD1. Germline CDR1 MNHEY, CDR2 SMNVEV (reference sequence). The CDR3 is 16 amino acids. The CDR3 sequence is CASRRRGQDDYNEKFF. In nucleotides, the CDR3 is TGTGCCAGCAGAAGACGGGGACAGGACGACTACAATGAGAAGTTCTTC.

The chain has TRBV7-2 and TRBJ1-1, with D tentatively TRBD1 (5 bases). This CDR3 region has 13 residues. CDR1 and CDR2 from the germline V gene are SGHTA and FQGNSA. V lost 8 bases to trimming and J lost 6 bases, with 16 bases between them. The CDR3 bases are TGTGCCAGCCGCCCCGGGGGTAAAGCTGAAGCTTTCTTT. This translates into CASRPGGKAEAFF.

The CDR3 region has the DNA TGCAGTGCTAGGACACTAGCGGGAGTGTGGTACTTC. Its protein product is CSARTLAGVWYF. This chain uses TRBV20-1 with TRBJ2-7; 11 positions agree with TRBD2. CDR1 is DFQATT, CDR2 SNEGSKA, per germline (reference sequence). The V segment lost 3 bases and the J segment 12 bases; nucleotides outside the gene matches: 7. This CDR3 has 12 residues.

The V gene is TRBV7-2, the J gene TRBJ1-5; TRBD1 agrees at 7 bases. After removal of 1 base from V and 1 base from J, the junction contained 7 bases not matched to a gene. CDR1 and CDR2 from the germline V gene are SGHTA and FQGNSA. This CDR3 is 17 amino acids long. The CDR3 region is CASSLGTGQPSNQPQHF. The CDR3 DNA follows: TGTGCCAGCAGCTTAGGCACGGGACAGCCGAGCAATCAGCCCCAGCATTTT.

The gene calls are TRBV28 and TRBJ2-7; D is ambiguous. V lost 6 bases and J lost 2, with 11 bases in between. The germline gives CDR1 MDHEN, CDR2 SYDVKM. The CDR3 has 13 amino acids. The CDR3 coding sequence is TGTGCCAGCAGCCATCGTGGGGCCTACGAGCAGTACTTC. It codes for CASSHRGAYEQYF.

This chain joins TRBV15 and TRBJ1-6, with D perhaps matching TRBD1 (5 bases). Between the trimmed V and J ends, which lost 6 bases and 7 bases, there was a span of 19 bases. CDR1 and CDR2 from the germline V gene are LNHNV and YYDKDF (reference sequence). This CDR3 is 16 amino acids long. As DNA, the CDR3 is TGTGCCACCAGTGACAGCCTCAGCAGGACGAATTCACCCCTCCACTTT. Protein product: CATSDSLSRTNSPLHF.

This clonotype was found a few times. V and J are TRBV6-2 or TRBV6-3 and TRBJ1-5; 7 bases align to TRBD1. This CDR3 is 15 amino acids long. CDR1 and CDR2 from the germline V gene are MNHEY and SVGEGT. V lost 6 bases, J lost 3 bases, and 8 bases stayed unmatched. The CDR3 coding sequence is TGTGCCAGCAGCACACTGACAGGGTACAATCAGCCCCAGCATTTT. Its translation: CASSTLTGYNQPQHF.

The rearrangement joins TRBV6-1 to TRBJ2-5; D is possibly TRBD1 or TRBD2 (6 bases each). Germline CDR1 and CDR2: MNHNS and SASEGT. V lost 6 bases and J lost 5, with 13 bases in between. The CDR3 totals 13 residues. CDR3 sequence: CASRPGARETQYF. CDR3 DNA sequence: TGTGCCAGCAGACCGGGGGCAAGGGAGACCCAGTACTTC.

This clonotype has just a few counts. The chain combines TRBV4-3 with TRBJ2-3, with 8 positions matching TRBD2. The V gene's germline CDR1 is LGHNA and CDR2 YSLEER. The CDR3 length is 15 residues. The trim removed 4 bases at V and 5 bases at J, leaving 8 bases unmatched. The chain's CDR3 is CASSPSGSAVDTQYF. The CDR3 region has the DNA TGCGCCAGCAGCCCCAGCGGGAGTGCGGTAGATACGCAGTATTTT.

This chain joins TRBV27 and TRBJ2-7, with D hard to call. Germline-derived CDR1 and CDR2 are MNHEY and SMNVEV (reference sequence). Trimming removed 4 bases from V and 3 bases from J, with 7 bases in between. The CDR3 consists of 12 residues. This CDR3 is CASSWKGYEQYF. The CDR3 nucleotides read TGTGCCAGCAGTTGGAAAGGCTACGAGCAGTACTTC.

The chain carries TRBV4-1 and TRBJ2-7; D is possibly TRBD1 (6 bases). Deletions cut 0 bases from V and 2 bases from J, with 14 bases between. This CDR3 is built from 16 residues. Germline loops: CDR1 MGHRA, CDR2 YSYEKL. The CDR3, as DNA: TGCGCCAGCAGCCAAGATCACATCGAGGGGGCCTACGAGCAGTACTTC. As protein: CASSQDHIEGAYEQYF.

V gene TRBV27 combines with J gene TRBJ2-7; a possible D gene is TRBD2 (5 bases). The CDR3 is 14 residues long. V lost 5 bases, J lost 3 bases, and 14 bases lay in between. CDR1 and CDR2 from the germline V gene are MNHEY and SMNVEV (reference sequence). The CDR3 DNA reads as TGTGCCAGCAGTGAACCCGGACTGATCTACGAGCAGTACTTC. It is translated as CASSEPGLIYEQYF.

This chain links TRBV4-1 with TRBJ1-2; 11 positions match TRBD1. V was pared by 1 base and J by 7 bases, with 5 bases of the junction left unmatched. From germline, CDR1 is MGHRA and CDR2 YSYEKL. The CDR3 runs 15 residues. CDR3 nucleotides: TGCGCCAGCAGCCAAGGAGAGGGGACAGGGGGTGGCTACACCTTC. Translating gives CASSQGEGTGGGYTF.

CDR3 DNA sequence: TGCAGTGCGTCCGGACTAGCGGGAGACTACGAGCAGTACTTC. Translation: CSASGLAGDYEQYF. This chain connects TRBV20-1 to TRBJ2-7; 13 bases align to TRBD2. Germline V lookup: CDR1 DFQATT, CDR2 SNEGSKA (reference sequence). After removal of 6 bases from V and 3 bases from J, the junction contained 5 bases not matched to a gene. The CDR3 covers 14 residues.

This clonotype was seen repeatedly, ten times or more. V and J are TRBV20-1 and TRBJ2-7; TRBD2 is a possible D gene (5 bases). Germline V gene data show CDR1 as DFQATT and CDR2 as SNEGSKA (reference sequence). The CDR3 runs to 16 residues. Between the trimmed V and J ends, which lost 5 bases and 3 bases, there was a span of 23 bases. CDR3: CSARYRLGAVDYEQYF. DNA of the CDR3: TGCAGTGCTCGATACCGTCTAGGAGCGGTCGACTACGAGCAGTACTTC.